The next 3 T cell receptor beta chains were all read from a single sample in a study of CD8 T cells in ankylosing spondylitis. TCRdb called the 5' RACE reads again in MiXCR, with one record for every CDR3 protein. Of 150,000 to 200,000 distinct CDR3 sequences detected, around a tenth appear once; the ten largest clones hold roughly 15%. Sequenced: blood, either unsorted or a sorted T cell fraction (not recorded which). The source of these receptors is a female donor with ankylosing spondylitis or in good health (not recorded which).

This clonotype was recorded at least ten times. The gene calls are TRBV7-9 and TRBJ2-1; 8 bases line up with TRBD1. Germline CDR1 is SEHNR and CDR2 is FQNEAQ (reference sequence). The CDR3 is made up of 15 amino acids. With V trimmed by 3 bases and J by 3 bases, 4 bases remained unmatched. The CDR3 nucleotides are TGTGCCAGCAGCTTCGCTGACAGGGGCTACAATGAGCAGTTCTTC. It specifies CASSFADRGYNEQFF.

In this sample, this clonotype turned up many times. The V and J genes are TRBV20-1 and TRBJ1-1, with D possibly TRBD1 on 6 matching bases. The CDR3 totals 13 residues. Looked up from germline, CDR1 is DFQATT and CDR2 is SNEGSKA (reference sequence). V was cut by 3 bases and J by 4 bases, with 12 bases left in between. CDR3 loop: CSARAGVSTEAFF. CDR3 coding DNA: TGCAGTGCTAGGGCAGGGGTCTCCACTGAAGCTTTCTTT.

The chain employs TRBV12-5 and TRBJ2-7; no reliable D call. CDR3 length: 12 amino acids. The V gene lost 7 bases and the J gene lost 1 base, with 8 bases spanning the gap. The germline V gene has CDR1 LGHNT and CDR2 FRNRAP. Written as DNA, the CDR3 is TGTGCTAGTGCCCTTCCTTCCTACGAGCAGTACTTC. It codes for CASALPSYEQYF.